One sample yielded the 13 T cell receptor beta chains listed below, sequenced in a study of cytomegalovirus exposure and HLA in healthy donors (dated by TCRdb to the late 2010s). Receptors were amplified or captured by the immunoSEQ multiplex PCR assay. A mixture of 60 forward primers for TCR Vbeta segments and 13 reverse primers for TCR Jbeta segments was used in the multiplex PCR. The source is immuneACCESS, and TCRdb retained only in-frame sequences with V and J called. Part of the clones is not carried over; for the studies checked, unresolved V genes explain less than half of this, and the remainder is unexplained. This sample has 150,000 to 200,000 clones in its table, and roughly 79% of those were observed once. About 1% of the sample belongs to the ten largest clones. The sample consisted of PBMCs. The source of these receptors is a woman aged 35 to 49 in good health and CMV-seronegative.

V usage is TRBV6-1 and J usage is TRBJ2-7, with 9 bases fitting TRBD1. V was pared by 4 bases and J by 8 bases, with 9 bases of the junction left unmatched. The germline CDR1 and CDR2 sequences are MNHNS and SASEGT. This CDR3 has 14 amino acids. In DNA, the CDR3 is TGTGCCAGCAGTGCGGGACAGGGCTCTGGAAAGCAGTACTTC. It specifies CASSAGQGSGKQYF.

The J gene is TRBJ2-3, the V gene TRBV9, with TRBD2 identical over 8 bases. The V gene's germline CDR1 is SGDLS and CDR2 YYNGEE. The CDR3 is made up of 18 amino acids. With V trimmed by 1 base and J by 4 bases, 14 bases remained unmatched. The CDR3 loop is CASSVRGWTSSFPDTQYF. For the CDR3, the DNA is TGTGCCAGCAGCGTAAGGGGGTGGACTAGCAGTTTTCCAGATACGCAGTATTTT.

This clone has just one count. The rearrangement joins TRBV13 to TRBJ2-7; 11 nucleotides match TRBD2. CDR3 size: 20 residues. The V gene's germline CDR1 is PRHDT and CDR2 FYEKMQ (reference sequence). The trim removed 0 bases at V and 4 bases at J, leaving 17 bases unmatched. CDR3 in DNA: TGTGCCAGCAGCTTAGGGCGCTTGACTCGTACTAGCGGGAGAACGTACGAGCAGTACTTC. Amino acids: CASSLGRLTRTSGRTYEQYF.

This sequence joins TRBV29-1 and TRBJ2-2, with TRBD2 as a possible D gene (5 bases). Germline V lookup: CDR1 SQVTM, CDR2 ANQGSEA. Trimming took off 2 bases at V and 5 bases at J, with 9 bases between the two ends. The CDR3 extends over 13 amino acids. CDR3: CSVERVATGELFF. DNA for the CDR3: TGCAGCGTTGAAAGGGTAGCGACCGGGGAGCTGTTTTTT.

The V call is TRBV2, the J call TRBJ1-1; tentatively, D is TRBD1 (6 bases). The V and J ends lost 4 bases and 3 bases respectively, with 15 bases between them. There are 15 residues in the CDR3. Germline assignment: CDR1 SNHLY and CDR2 FYNNEI. The CDR3 here is CASSGVRKGDTEAFF. The CDR3 DNA follows: TGTGCCAGCAGTGGGGTGAGGAAGGGGGACACTGAAGCTTTCTTT.

V is TRBV14 and J is TRBJ1-1; D is undetermined. Germline CDR1 and CDR2: SGHDN and FVKESK. CDR3 size: 15 residues. V was shortened by 2 bases and J by 5 bases, with 15 bases between the two germline ends. Here the CDR3 DNA reads TGTGCCAGCAGCCAACCTCAAGCGGGCGGGACTGAAGCTTTCTTT. Its protein product is CASSQPQAGGTEAFF.

V gene TRBV7-8 combines with J gene TRBJ2-5, with 7 bases lining up with TRBD1. There are 14 residues in the CDR3. J was trimmed by 5 bases and V by 2 bases; bases with no gene match: 5. The germline V gene encodes CDR1 SGHVS and CDR2 FQNEAQ. DNA of the CDR3: TGTGCCAGCAGCTTAACCGGACAGGCGGAGACCCAGTACTTC. Translating it yields CASSLTGQAETQYF.

The rearrangement links TRBV29-1 to TRBJ2-7, with 7 bases that match TRBD1. V was pared by 6 bases and J by 3 bases, with 5 bases of the junction left unmatched. The CDR3 consists of 12 residues. CDR1 is SQVTM and CDR2 is ANQGSEA in the germline V gene. CDR3 DNA sequence: TGCAGCGTAGCAGGGGGAAACTACGAGCAGTACTTC. Its protein is CSVAGGNYEQYF.

CDR3 sequence reads: CASNQGRGRNTEAFF. As DNA, the CDR3 is TGCGCCAGCAATCAAGGAAGGGGGCGGAACACTGAAGCTTTCTTT. The V call is TRBV5-1, the J call TRBJ1-1; 7 positions agree with TRBD1. The V gene end was trimmed by 6 bases and the J gene end by 1 base; junction bases not matched to a gene: 9. The V gene's germline CDR1 is SGHRS and CDR2 YFSETQ. This CDR3 is 15 amino acids long.

The chain's CDR3 is CASSLLGYGGKGGYEQYF. In nucleotides, the CDR3 is TGTGCCAGCAGCTTGCTGGGTTATGGAGGGAAAGGAGGCTACGAGCAGTACTTC. V and J are TRBV5-6 and TRBJ2-7; the D gene is possibly TRBD2 (6 bases). This CDR3 contains 18 residues. The ends were cut back, 1 base at V and 3 bases at J, with 23 bases in the middle. Germline V gene sequence: CDR1 SGHDT, CDR2 YYEEEE.

The CDR3 DNA follows: TGCAGCGTTCAACGGACAGGGGGCACAGATACGCAGTATTTT. Its protein is CSVQRTGGTDTQYF. The V call is TRBV29-1, the J call TRBJ2-3; TRBD1 agrees at 9 bases. V was clipped by 5 bases and J by 1 base; unmatched bases: 4. Per germline, CDR1 SQVTM and CDR2 ANQGSEA. The CDR3 is 14 residues long.

J is TRBJ1-4 and V is TRBV5-1; D is possibly TRBD1 (5 bases). V gave up 1 base and J gave up 7 bases, with 14 bases separating them. The CDR3 totals 15 residues. Germline V gene data show CDR1 as SGHRS and CDR2 as YFSETQ. The CDR3 protein is CASSLSPGLGEKLFF. The CDR3 region has the DNA TGCGCCAGCAGCTTGAGCCCAGGGCTAGGTGAAAAACTGTTTTTT.

This chain uses TRBV27 with TRBJ1-4; TRBD1 matches 7 bases. Looked up from germline, CDR1 is MNHEY and CDR2 is SMNVEV (reference sequence). Losses at the gene ends were 5 bases for V and 8 bases for J; bases not matched to a gene: 5. The length of the CDR3 is 13 residues. CDR3 protein: CASSRGLREKLFF. In nucleotides, the CDR3 is TGTGCCAGCAGTAGGGGGCTAAGGGAAAAACTGTTTTTT.